This TCR beta chain appears in the sequencing data of a study of OX40 agonist ivuxolimab in advanced cancers. The repertoire was sequenced with immunoSEQ multiplex PCR; TCRdb's copy has only in-frame clones and lacks some. The repertoire consists of around 70,000 clones, with more than 75% occurring once and the leading ten covering 6.9%. With respect to this clone: What it binds is unknown.

Study-level results: Expanded clones belonging to CD8+ T cells outnumbered, on average, those of CD4+.

Germline V gene lookup returns CDR1 SGHDN and CDR2 FVKESK. Losses at the gene ends were 3 bases for V and 3 bases for J; bases not matched to a gene: 5. The CDR3 runs 16 residues. This sequence was found in an adult with an advanced solid tumor such as melanoma, head and neck, liver or kidney cancer. The chain joins TRBV14 to TRBJ1-1; TRBD1 matches at 12 bases. Material: CD4+ or CD8+ T cells sorted from blood, obtained in a trial of the OX40 agonist ivuxolimab. CDR3 in amino acids: CASSQGQGAQYTEAFF. In DNA, the CDR3 is TGTGCCAGCAGCCAGGGACAGGGGGCCCAGTACACTGAAGCTTTCTTT.